This is a list of T cell receptor beta chains from one sample in a study of blood T cell repertoires in COVID-19. Clones were read by immunoSEQ multiplex PCR, and TCRdb kept only the in-frame ones, dropping some. The sample consists of 150,000 to 200,000 clones, roughly four fifths of them appearing once. The sample comprised peripheral blood. These TCRs come from a woman aged 70-85 years with COVID-19, enrolled during active disease. CDR3s include the opening cysteine and the closing phenylalanine or tryptophan. The D gene is left open where the match is weak. A clone size is listed for some rows: how often the clone was seen (once, few, many), or a class if it is expanded.

V gene,J gene,D gene,clone size,CDR3 DNA,CDR3 protein
TRBV5-5,TRBJ1-4,TRBD1,NA,TGTGCCAGCAGCCTGACAGGGAGTAATGAAAAACTGTTTTTT,CASSLTGSNEKLFF
TRBV2,TRBJ1-2,NA,once,TGTGCCAGCAGGGAGGACTCCGATGGCTACACCTTC,CASREDSDGYTF
TRBV5-1,TRBJ1-3,TRBD1,once,TGCGCCAGCAGCGCCACACAGGGACAGGGTAAAGGAAACACCATATATTTT,CASSATQGQGKGNTIYF
TRBV19,TRBJ2-7,TRBD1,NA,TGTGCCAGTAGTAGGGACAGGTCGTACGAGCAGTACTTC,CASSRDRSYEQYF
TRBV5-1,TRBJ2-3,TRBD2,few,TGCGCCAGCAGCTTGGGGACTAGCGGAACAGATACGCAGTATTTT,CASSLGTSGTDTQYF
TRBV28,TRBJ1-6,NA,NA,TGTGCCAGCAACCTCGCAGAACATAATTCACCCCTCCACTTT,CASNLAEHNSPLHF
TRBV27,TRBJ2-4,NA,NA,TGTGCCAGCAGTTTGGGGAGGGGGATAAATGATAACATTCAGTACTTC,CASSLGRGINDNIQYF
TRBV15,TRBJ2-1,NA,NA,TGTGCCACCAGCAGAGGTCGGGAGTCCTACAATGAGCAGTTCTTC,CATSRGRESYNEQFF
TRBV19,TRBJ1-1,NA,NA,TGTGCCAGTAGTATTCCAGGGAGGATGAACACTGAAGCTTTCTTT,CASSIPGRMNTEAFF
TRBV27,TRBJ2-2,TRBD2,NA,TGTGCCAGCAGGGGACTAGCGTTAAGCGGGGAGCTGTTTTTT,CASRGLALSGELFF
TRBV18,TRBJ1-2,TRBD1,NA,TGTGCCAGCTCACCAGGGACAGGGTTTTATGGCTACACCTTC,CASSPGTGFYGYTF
TRBV7-3,TRBJ1-2,TRBD1,NA,TGTGCCAGCAGCTTGACAGGGGGGTATGGCTACACCTTC,CASSLTGGYGYTF
TRBV19,TRBJ2-7,TRBD1,NA,TGTGCCAGTCGACAGGGAGCAGCCTACGAGCAGTACTTC,CASRQGAAYEQYF
TRBV7-2,TRBJ1-5,TRBD1,NA,TGTGCCAGCAGCTTAACAGGGGGTAATCAGCCCCAGCATTTT,CASSLTGGNQPQHF
TRBV6-5,TRBJ1-1,NA,NA,TGTGCCAGCTTAAGGGGCGCGAAGAACACTGAAGCTTTCTTT,CASLRGAKNTEAFF
TRBV6-5,TRBJ2-7,NA,NA,TGTGCCAGCAGTTACTCTGGCAGGGGGACTTCCTACGAGCAGTACTTC,CASSYSGRGTSYEQYF
TRBV5-4,TRBJ2-1,TRBD1,NA,TGTGCCAGCAAGGAACAGGGGCCCTACAATGAGCAGTTCTTC,CASKEQGPYNEQFF
TRBV6-5,TRBJ2-7,NA,NA,TGTGCCAGCAGTTCATCCAGGGTCGCTATCTCCTACGAGCAGTACTTC,CASSSSRVAISYEQYF
TRBV7-2,TRBJ2-7,TRBD1,NA,TGTGCCAGCAGTTCAGGGGGCTCCTACGAGCAGTACTTC,CASSSGGSYEQYF
TRBV18,TRBJ2-7,TRBD1,NA,TGTGCCAGCTCACCTAAGACAGGGGCCCACTACGAGCAGTACTTC,CASSPKTGAHYEQYF
TRBV4-3,TRBJ2-7,NA,NA,TGCGCCAGCAGCCAAGATCGGGAAACCTACGAGCAGTACTTC,CASSQDRETYEQYF
TRBV6-2/TRBV6-3,TRBJ2-7,TRBD2,NA,TGTGCCAGCAGTACAAGACTAGCGGTGGTGGCGGGCGAGCAGTACTTC,CASSTRLAVVAGEQYF
TRBV6-6,TRBJ2-2,TRBD2,NA,TGTGCCAGCACCGGGACTAGCGGGATTAACACCGGGGAGCTGTTTTTT,CASTGTSGINTGELFF
TRBV5-4,TRBJ2-7,NA,few,TGTGCCAGCAGCGGGGGAGGGGGGGCCCCTTTCTACGAGCAGTACTTC,CASSGGGGAPFYEQYF
TRBV28,TRBJ2-7,NA,NA,TGTGCCAGCATACCGGGACTGGGTACCTACGAGCAGTACTTC,CASIPGLGTYEQYF
TRBV7-2,TRBJ1-5,NA,NA,TGTGCCAGCAGCTCTTCCCCCGGGAGCAATCAGCCCCAGCATTTT,CASSSSPGSNQPQHF
TRBV3-1/TRBV3-2,TRBJ2-7,TRBD2,NA,TGTGCCAGCAGCCGCGCTAGCGGGGGACCTCTCTACGAGCAGTACTTC,CASSRASGGPLYEQYF
TRBV29-1,TRBJ2-1,NA,NA,TGCAGCGTTTCTGGAGTCACGGCCCCCAATGAGCAGTTCTTC,CSVSGVTAPNEQFF
TRBV28,TRBJ1-2,NA,once,TGTGCCAGCAGGTCCCGCGGTTATGGCTACACCTTC,CASRSRGYGYTF
TRBV7-6,TRBJ2-7,NA,NA,TGTGCCAGCAGCCAAAACGCGGGACCCTACGAGCAGTACTTC,CASSQNAGPYEQYF
TRBV5-6,TRBJ1-5,NA,NA,TGTGCCAGCCAACTGAAGGGGATGAATCAGCCCCAGCATTTT,CASQLKGMNQPQHF
TRBV11-2,TRBJ2-7,NA,once,TGTGCCAGCAGCGTGTTGGTTGGGCAGACCTACGAGCAGTACTTC,CASSVLVGQTYEQYF
TRBV28,TRBJ1-1,NA,NA,TGTGCCAGCAGTAAAGAACCGCTGGCAGGGCAAGCTTTCTTT,CASSKEPLAGQAFF
TRBV19,TRBJ1-4,TRBD1,NA,TGTGCCAGTAACCCACAGGGGGGGGGAAAGGAAAAACTGTTTTTT,CASNPQGGGKEKLFF
TRBV9,TRBJ2-3,NA,NA,TGTGCCAGCAGCGTAGGGGCAGGGGTGGGTACGCAGTATTTT,CASSVGAGVGTQYF
TRBV15,TRBJ2-1,TRBD1,NA,TGTGCCACCAGCACGGACCAGGGACAGGGGGCCCCAGCTCGCTACAATGAGCAGTTCTTC,CATSTDQGQGAPARYNEQFF
TRBV2,TRBJ2-1,NA,NA,TGTGCCAGCAGTGTTAATAGCGGCGGAAATGAGCAGTTCTTC,CASSVNSGGNEQFF
TRBV7-2,TRBJ2-1,TRBD1,NA,TGTGCCAGCAGCTACCGGACAGGCCCTACGGATGAGCAGTTCTTC,CASSYRTGPTDEQFF
TRBV24-1,TRBJ2-1,TRBD2,NA,TGTGCCACCAGTGATCCAGGGACTAGCGGGAGCAATGAGCAGTTCTTC,CATSDPGTSGSNEQFF
TRBV4-3,TRBJ1-5,NA,NA,TGCGCCAGCAGCCTCAGGGAGGATCTGGGGCCCCAGCATTTT,CASSLREDLGPQHF
TRBV19,TRBJ2-7,NA,NA,TGTGCCAGTAGTATAGACCGGGGAACCGGCGAGCAGTACTTC,CASSIDRGTGEQYF
TRBV9,TRBJ2-4,TRBD2,NA,TGTGCCAGCTCCCAGGCGGGGGAAAACATTCAGTACTTC,CASSQAGENIQYF
TRBV18,TRBJ1-5,TRBD1,NA,TGTGCCAGCTCACCACTGGGACAGGGGAGGCAGCCCCAGCATTTT,CASSPLGQGRQPQHF
TRBV14,TRBJ2-7,NA,few,TGTGCCAGCAGCCAAGGCAGACTCTCTAAGAGCTCCTACGAGCAGTACTTC,CASSQGRLSKSSYEQYF
TRBV7-9,TRBJ1-2,NA,NA,TGTGCCAGCAGCCCATGGAGGGAACAGCTTGGCTACACCTTC,CASSPWREQLGYTF
TRBV13,TRBJ2-7,NA,NA,TGTGCCAGCAGCTTAAGTGAGGTGGGGGACTTTTCCTACGAGCAGTACTTC,CASSLSEVGDFSYEQYF
TRBV18,TRBJ1-3,NA,NA,TGTGCCAGCTCACCAGAGCGGAACGGAAACACCATATATTTT,CASSPERNGNTIYF
TRBV19,TRBJ1-6,NA,NA,TGTGCCAGTACCACTATGGGGGGCTCCTATAATTCACCCCTCCACTTT,CASTTMGGSYNSPLHF
TRBV5-1,TRBJ2-7,NA,NA,TGCGCCAGCAGCTTGACAGGGAGAGCCGGACTGTTCGAGCAGTACTTC,CASSLTGRAGLFEQYF
TRBV10-1,TRBJ2-3,TRBD1,NA,TGCGCCAGCATGAGGGGGCCAGATACGCAGTATTTT,CASMRGPDTQYF
TRBV19,TRBJ2-7,TRBD1,once,TGTGCCAGTAGTATTGCGGCAGGGGGCACGGACGAGCAGTACTTC,CASSIAAGGTDEQYF
TRBV18,TRBJ2-7,TRBD2,NA,TGTGCCAGCCAGGGACTAGCGGGAGGGGGCTCCTACGAGCAGTACTTC,CASQGLAGGGSYEQYF
TRBV29-1,TRBJ1-6,TRBD1,NA,TGCAGCGTTGAAGTTAGACAGGGGAATTCACCCCTCCACTTT,CSVEVRQGNSPLHF